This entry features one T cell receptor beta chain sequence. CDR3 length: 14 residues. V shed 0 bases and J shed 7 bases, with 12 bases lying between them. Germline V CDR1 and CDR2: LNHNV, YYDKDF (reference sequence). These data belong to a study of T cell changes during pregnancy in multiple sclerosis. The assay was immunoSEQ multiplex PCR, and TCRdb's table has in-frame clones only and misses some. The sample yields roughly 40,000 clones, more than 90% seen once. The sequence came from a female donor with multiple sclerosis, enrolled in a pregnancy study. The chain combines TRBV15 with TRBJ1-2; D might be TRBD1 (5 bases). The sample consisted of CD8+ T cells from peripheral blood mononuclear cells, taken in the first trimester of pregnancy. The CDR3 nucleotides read TGTGCCACCAGCAGAGATGGGCAGGGTGGTGGCTACACCTTC. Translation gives CATSRDGQGGGYTF.